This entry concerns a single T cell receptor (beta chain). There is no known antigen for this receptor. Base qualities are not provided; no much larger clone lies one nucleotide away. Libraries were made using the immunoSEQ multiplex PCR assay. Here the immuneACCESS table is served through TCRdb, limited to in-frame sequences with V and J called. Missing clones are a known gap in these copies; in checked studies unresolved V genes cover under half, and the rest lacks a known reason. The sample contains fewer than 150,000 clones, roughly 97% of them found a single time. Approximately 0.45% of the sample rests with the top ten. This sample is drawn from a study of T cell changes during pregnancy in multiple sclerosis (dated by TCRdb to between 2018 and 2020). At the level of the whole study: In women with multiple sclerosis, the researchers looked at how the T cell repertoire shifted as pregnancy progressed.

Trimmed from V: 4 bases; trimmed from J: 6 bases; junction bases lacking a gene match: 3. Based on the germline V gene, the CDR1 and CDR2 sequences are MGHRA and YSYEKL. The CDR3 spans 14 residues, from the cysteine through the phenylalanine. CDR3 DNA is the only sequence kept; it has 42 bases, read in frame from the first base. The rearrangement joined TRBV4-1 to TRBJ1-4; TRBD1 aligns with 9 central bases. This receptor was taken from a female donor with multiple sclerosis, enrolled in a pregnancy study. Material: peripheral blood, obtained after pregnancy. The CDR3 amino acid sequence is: CASSRDRGDEKLFF. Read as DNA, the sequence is TGCGCCAGCAGCCGAGACAGGGGGGATGAAAAACTGTTTTTT.